This T cell receptor beta chain comes out of a study of blood T cell repertoires in COVID-19. On the study more broadly: Researchers got acute and convalescent COVID-19 samples from the United States, Italy and Spain. From T cells, B-cell-depleted T cells, or PBMCs came the material, which was cDNA or gDNA.

The CDR3 is 14 residues long. V was pared by 3 bases and J by 0 bases, with 4 bases between. Germline V lookup: CDR1 SGDLS, CDR2 YYNGEE. This clone was seen just once. Per the authors' pipeline: How many nucleated cells were present was estimated from reference gene primer amplification. Only in-frame clones appear in the TCRdb table, and some are missing; sequencing was by immunoSEQ multiplex PCR. The V and J calls and clone size come from that table; D and trimming were worked out from the DNA. The sample consists of some 90,000 clones, over 70% of them appearing once. This TCR was recovered from a human donor in a cohort sampled during active COVID-19. This sequence joins TRBV9 and TRBJ2-6; no reliable D call. The source material was peripheral blood. This CDR3 reads CASSGLSGANVLTF. The DNA of the CDR3 is TGTGCCAGCAGCGGACTCTCTGGGGCCAACGTCCTGACTTTC.